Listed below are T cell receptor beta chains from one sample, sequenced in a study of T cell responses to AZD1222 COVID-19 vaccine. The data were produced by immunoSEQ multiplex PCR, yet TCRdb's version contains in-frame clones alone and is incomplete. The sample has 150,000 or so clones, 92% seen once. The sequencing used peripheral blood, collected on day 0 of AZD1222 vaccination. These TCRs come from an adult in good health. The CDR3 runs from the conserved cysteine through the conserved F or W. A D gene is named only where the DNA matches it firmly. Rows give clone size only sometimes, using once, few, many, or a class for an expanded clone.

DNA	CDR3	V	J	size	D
TGCAGCGTTGTTCAGGGACTAGATTCCTACGAGCAGTACTTC	CSVVQGLDSYEQYF	TRBV29-1	TRBJ2-7	once	TRBD2
TGCGCCAGCAGCTTGCAGGTTGGCTCCTACGAGCAGTACTTC	CASSLQVGSYEQYF	TRBV5-1	TRBJ2-7	once	-
TGTGCCAGCAGTTCACTCCTAGCGGGAGTTAAAGGTGAGCAGTTCTTC	CASSSLLAGVKGEQFF	TRBV6-5	TRBJ2-1	-	TRBD2
TGTGCCAGCAGCGCCATTGTCACGTACGGCAATCAGCCCCAGCATTTT	CASSAIVTYGNQPQHF	TRBV6-2/TRBV6-3	TRBJ1-5	-	-
TGTGCCAGCAGTCGCAGGCTGGGGGCGAGGGGCTACACCTTC	CASSRRLGARGYTF	TRBV6-5	TRBJ1-2	-	-
TGTGCCAGCCAAAGCGGGACAGCGGGCGAGCAGTACTTC	CASQSGTAGEQYF	TRBV27	TRBJ2-7	-	-
TGCGCCAGCAGCTTGCAGCTAGCGGGAGGGGGGTTTTACAATGAGCAGTTCTTC	CASSLQLAGGGFYNEQFF	TRBV5-1	TRBJ2-1	-	TRBD2
TGTGCCAGCAGTTTAGACTGGTATACGCAGTATTTT	CASSLDWYTQYF	TRBV12-3/TRBV12-4	TRBJ2-3	-	-
TGTGCCAGCAGCTTGGGGGGAGGGCCCATCAATGAGCAGTTCTTC	CASSLGGGPINEQFF	TRBV7-3	TRBJ2-1	-	TRBD2
TGTGCCAGCTCCGGAATCAGGAATCAGCCCCAGCATTTT	CASSGIRNQPQHF	TRBV18	TRBJ1-5	-	-
TGTGCCAGCAGCTTAGCGGGGACAGGGGAATACGAGCAGTACTTC	CASSLAGTGEYEQYF	TRBV7-9	TRBJ2-7	once	TRBD1
TGTGCCAGCAGCCCAGACAGGGTTCGTGGGGCCAACGTCCTGACTTTC	CASSPDRVRGANVLTF	TRBV7-3	TRBJ2-6	-	TRBD1
TGTGCCAGCAGTTTGAGGGACAGCGGAAACACCATATATTTT	CASSLRDSGNTIYF	TRBV27	TRBJ1-3	once	TRBD1
TGTGCCAGCAGCCCCAATCCAGCTAACTATGGCTACACCTTC	CASSPNPANYGYTF	TRBV7-2	TRBJ1-2	-	-
TGTGCCAGCAGCTTCTGGGTGGGACTAGCGGATTCCTACAATGAGCAGTTCTTC	CASSFWVGLADSYNEQFF	TRBV9	TRBJ2-1	-	TRBD2
TGTGCCAGCAGTTTCCTCGACAGGGGGCACCGTCAGCCCCAGCATTTT	CASSFLDRGHRQPQHF	TRBV28	TRBJ1-5	-	TRBD1
TGTGCCAGTATAGCTAGCGGGGGTAGGGTGGTTTTAACCCAAGAGACCCAGTACTTC	CASIASGGRVVLTQETQYF	TRBV19	TRBJ2-5	-	TRBD2
TGTGCCAGCAGCCTTCCCAGTCCAGCCGGGGAGCTGTTTTTT	CASSLPSPAGELFF	TRBV5-4	TRBJ2-2	once	-
TGTGCCTGGACTCCTCCCCGATCCCAAGAGACCCAGTACTTC	CAWTPPRSQETQYF	TRBV30	TRBJ2-5	once	-
TGTGCCAGCAGCCCGCGTAGGATCGGCGGCGAGCAGTACTTC	CASSPRRIGGEQYF	TRBV5-4	TRBJ2-7	-	-
TGTGCCAGCAGCGTAGAAGGGGCTACCTACGAGCAGTACTTC	CASSVEGATYEQYF	TRBV9	TRBJ2-7	once	-
TGTGCCAGCAGCCTCAGGCCCGTCAGAAGCTCTGGAAACACCATATATTTT	CASSLRPVRSSGNTIYF	TRBV11-2	TRBJ1-3	-	-
TGTGCCAGCAGTTCCCTCGGGAGCGGGACCTCCTACGAGCAGTACTTC	CASSSLGSGTSYEQYF	TRBV6-6	TRBJ2-7	-	TRBD2
TGCGCCAGCAGCTTTACTATATCGGCCGGGGAGCTGTTTTTT	CASSFTISAGELFF	TRBV5-1	TRBJ2-2	-	-
TGTGCCAGCAGCTTAGGACTCAACAGGGGTACCGGGGAGCTGTTTTTT	CASSLGLNRGTGELFF	TRBV13	TRBJ2-2	-	TRBD1
TGTGCCAGCAGCCAAGGACCGAACACCGGGGAGCTGTTTTTT	CASSQGPNTGELFF	TRBV3-1/TRBV3-2	TRBJ2-2	-	-
TGTGCCAGCAGTTTCGAGGGGAATCAGCCCCAGCATTTT	CASSFEGNQPQHF	TRBV28	TRBJ1-5	-	-
TGTGCCAGCTGCCACAGGGGAGGTCAGCCCCAGCATTTT	CASCHRGGQPQHF	TRBV6-2/TRBV6-3	TRBJ1-5	-	TRBD1
TGTGCCAGTAGTGTCAGGCCTAACTATGGCTACACCTTC	CASSVRPNYGYTF	TRBV19	TRBJ1-2	-	-
TGCAGTGCCACAAATAGCTATGGCTACACCTTC	CSATNSYGYTF	TRBV20-1	TRBJ1-2	-	-
TGCAGCGTTGAAGAGTGGGACCCTGATAAGATGCGCTACACCTTC	CSVEEWDPDKMRYTF	TRBV29-1	TRBJ1-2	-	-
TGTGCCAGCAGCACCCCGGGGGACTATGGCTACACCTTC	CASSTPGDYGYTF	TRBV12-3/TRBV12-4	TRBJ1-2	once	-
TGTGCCAGCTCTAGCGGGTCCTCTGGGGCCAACGTCCTGACTTTC	CASSSGSSGANVLTF	TRBV6-4	TRBJ2-6	-	TRBD2
TGCAGCGTTGACGAGGAATTCACAGATACGCAGTATTTT	CSVDEEFTDTQYF	TRBV29-1	TRBJ2-3	-	-
TGTGCCAGCAGTGTGTGGAAAGGAGTGGATACGCAGTATTTT	CASSVWKGVDTQYF	TRBV2	TRBJ2-3	few	-
TGTGCCAGCAGCCCCGCCCCTGCGACCCAGTACTTC	CASSPAPATQYF	TRBV14	TRBJ2-5	-	-
TGTGCCAGCAGCCAATTTGGCCAGGACAACACCATATATTTT	CASSQFGQDNTIYF	TRBV3-1/TRBV3-2	TRBJ1-3	once	-
TGTGCCAGCAGTGTAAGGAGCGCGAACACCGGGGAGCTGTTTTTT	CASSVRSANTGELFF	TRBV2	TRBJ2-2	-	-
TGTGCCAGCAGCTTAGCGGCCGGGAGGGGCGAGACCCAGTACTTC	CASSLAAGRGETQYF	TRBV7-2	TRBJ2-5	-	TRBD2
TGTGCCAGCAGGTTACCGGGACTAGCGGGAGGCTTAGGCTACGAGCAGTACTTC	CASRLPGLAGGLGYEQYF	TRBV5-8	TRBJ2-7	-	TRBD2
TGTGCCAGCAGTCCGAGCCCTATGCGCCAGCCCCAGCATTTT	CASSPSPMRQPQHF	TRBV7-2	TRBJ1-5	-	-
TGTGCCAGCAGAAGACAGGGCTCACTTGGTGGGGAGACCCAGTACTTC	CASRRQGSLGGETQYF	TRBV7-6	TRBJ2-5	-	TRBD1
TGTGCCAGCAGCTTAGCAGGGGCTCGTAATGAAAAACTGTTTTTT	CASSLAGARNEKLFF	TRBV7-9	TRBJ1-4	-	-
TGTGCCAGTAGTATTTGGACAGGGATTGGTCAGCCCCAGCATTTT	CASSIWTGIGQPQHF	TRBV19	TRBJ1-5	-	TRBD1
TGTGCCAGCAGCCCCAGTGGCGGGGACCAAGAGACCCAGTACTTC	CASSPSGGDQETQYF	TRBV7-3	TRBJ2-5	-	-
TGTGCCAGCAGTTACTCTGCGTACCCGGCTGGAAACACCATATATTTT	CASSYSAYPAGNTIYF	TRBV6-5	TRBJ1-3	-	-
TGTGCCAGCAGCTTTTCGGGGACCCTATCCTACGAGCAGTACTTC	CASSFSGTLSYEQYF	TRBV5-6	TRBJ2-7	-	-
TGTGCCAGCAGCCAAGCGGGAGGGTCCTACACCGGGGAGCTGTTTTTT	CASSQAGGSYTGELFF	TRBV9	TRBJ2-2	-	TRBD2
TGTGCCAGCAGCCGGGCAGGGGTACCCGGGGAGCTGTTTTTT	CASSRAGVPGELFF	TRBV9	TRBJ2-2	once	-
TGTGCCAGCAGCCAAGATTTTGGGACTAGCGGGAGGGCCGGCTCGATTAGGTACCACGAGCAGTACTTC	CASSQDFGTSGRAGSIRYHEQYF	TRBV4-2	TRBJ2-7	-	TRBD2
TGTGCCATCAGTGAAGCAGGAACCGTGTGGGGTCTAGCCAAAAACATTCAGTACTTC	CAISEAGTVWGLAKNIQYF	TRBV10-3	TRBJ2-4	-	-
TGTGCCAGCAGCGTTAACGGGTTGGGAGAGACCCAGTACTTC	CASSVNGLGETQYF	TRBV2	TRBJ2-5	-	-
TGTGCCAGCAGCCATGGGAGCTACGAGCAGTACTTC	CASSHGSYEQYF	TRBV3-1/TRBV3-2	TRBJ2-7	-	-
TGTGCCAGCACTCTCAGACTAGGTCTGGACGAGCAGTACTTC	CASTLRLGLDEQYF	TRBV28	TRBJ2-7	-	-
TGTGCCTGGAGTCCCTCCCTTACCGGGGACTATGGCTACACCTTC	CAWSPSLTGDYGYTF	TRBV30	TRBJ1-2	-	-
TGTGCCAGCTCACGGACTTCTGGGGCCAACGTCCTGACTTTC	CASSRTSGANVLTF	TRBV18	TRBJ2-6	-	-
TGTGCCAGTAGTCGGGACAGTTCGAACTATGGCTACACCTTC	CASSRDSSNYGYTF	TRBV19	TRBJ1-2	few	TRBD1
TGCGCCAGCAGTGATTTGAGTGTTGGTGAGCAGTTCTTC	CASSDLSVGEQFF	TRBV10-1	TRBJ2-1	-	-
TGTGCCAGCAGTCCCCATGGTCGGACAGGGGGCAATCAGCCCCAGCATTTT	CASSPHGRTGGNQPQHF	TRBV27	TRBJ1-5	-	TRBD1
TGTGCCAGCAGCTTGGTTAAGGCCAATGAGCAGTTCTTC	CASSLVKANEQFF	TRBV7-2	TRBJ2-1	-	-